One sample yielded the 14 T cell receptor beta chains listed below, sequenced in a study of regulatory T cells in long-lasting Graves disease. Time point meaning: persistent/refractory GD, antithyroid drugs over 5 years with positive TRAb. RNA from PBMCs was the source of the TCR library. Construction of the TCR beta libraries employed iRepertoire HTBI primers in conjunction with Arm-PCR of CDR3 regions. A single record per CDR3 protein comes from TCRdb applying MiXCR to the multiplex PCR reads. The sample holds 450,000 or so distinct CDR3 sequences, roughly 22% seen once. The specimen comprised peripheral blood mononuclear cells (PBMCs), sampled when the disease was refractory, from a patient treated with antithyroid drugs. These receptors came from a female donor with Graves disease.

The chain carries TRBV6-1 and TRBJ2-7, with 8 bases identical to TRBD2. The CDR3 covers 14 residues. Trimming at V came to 5 bases and at J to 7 bases, leaving 10 bases not matched to a gene. Germline V lookup: CDR1 MNHNS, CDR2 SASEGT. The CDR3 sequence: CASSHPGTSREQYF. In nucleotides, the CDR3 is TGTGCCAGCAGTCACCCCGGGACTAGTAGGGAGCAGTACTTC.

This clonotype came up a few times. The V and J genes are TRBV6-1 and TRBJ1-2; 8 bases are shared with TRBD1. The V segment lost 6 bases and the J segment 7 bases; nucleotides outside the gene matches: 7. Germline lookup yields CDR1 MNHNS and CDR2 SASEGT. The CDR3 extends over 13 amino acids. CDR3 protein: CASRGTGDLGYTF. For the CDR3, the DNA is TGTGCCAGCAGAGGGACAGGAGATCTTGGCTACACCTTC.

This clonotype was seen ten or more times. This chain uses TRBV6-5 with TRBJ1-1; TRBD1 is a possible D gene (6 bases). The ends were cut back, 4 bases at V and 0 bases at J, with 12 bases in the middle. The length of the CDR3 is 15 residues. In germline, CDR1 is MNHEY, CDR2 SVGAGI. CDR3 DNA: TGTGCCAGCAGTTCCGGAGGGGGAATGAACACTGAAGCTTTCTTT. It codes for CASSSGGGMNTEAFF.

This clonotype was observed many times. The V call is TRBV6-1, the J call TRBJ2-7; the D gene could be TRBD1 or TRBD2 (5 bases each). The CDR3 contains 12 residues. The germline gives CDR1 MNHNS, CDR2 SASEGT. Trimming removed 3 bases from V and 13 bases from J, with 16 bases in between. The chain's CDR3 is CASSEGRRPSYF. CDR3 coding DNA: TGTGCCAGCAGTGAGGGACGGCGGCCCTCCTACTTC.

The gene calls are TRBV7-9 and TRBJ1-1, with 8 bases lining up with TRBD1. Per germline, CDR1 SEHNR and CDR2 FQNEAQ (reference sequence). The CDR3 is made up of 19 amino acids. V lost 5 bases, J lost 1 base, and 18 bases stayed unmatched. In DNA form, the CDR3 reads TGTGCCAGCAGCAATAGGACAGGGAGGATCGGGAAAAGGAACACTGAAGCTTTCTTT. This sequence encodes CASSNRTGRIGKRNTEAFF.

The table lists this clonotype with many counts. The chain combines TRBV28 with TRBJ1-5; TRBD1 matches 7 bases. Germline lookup yields CDR1 MDHEN and CDR2 SYDVKM. V shed 4 bases, J shed 0 bases, and the junction held 3 bases outside the gene matches. This CDR3 contains 15 residues. CDR3 region: CASSSGQVSNQPQHF. The CDR3 DNA sequence: TGTGCCAGCAGTTCCGGACAGGTTAGCAATCAGCCCCAGCATTTT.

This clonotype has ten or more counts. The chain joins TRBV2 to TRBJ2-7, with D perhaps TRBD2 (5 bases). Germline V gives CDR1 SNHLY, CDR2 FYNNEI. V lost 9 bases and J 1 base, leaving 19 bases between the germline ends. The CDR3 sequence is 15 residues long. Written as DNA, the CDR3 is TGTGCCAGTAGGCGGGCGGGTCCAACTTCCTACGAGCAGTACTTC. Translating gives CASRRAGPTSYEQYF. Combining the CDR3 with reference TRBV2 and TRBJ2-7 gives the whole variable domain EPEVTQTPSHQVTQMGQEVILRCVPISNHLYFYWYRQILGQKVEFLVSFYNNEISEKSEIFDDQFSVERPDGSNFTLKIRSTKLEDSAMYFCASRRAGPTSYEQYFGPGTRLTVT.

This clonotype was observed many times. J is TRBJ2-7 and V is TRBV7-9; D is possibly TRBD1 (5 bases). The length of the CDR3 is 14 residues. Germline CDR1 SEHNR, CDR2 FQNEAQ (reference sequence). Deletions cut 1 base from V and 5 bases from J, with 12 bases between. This CDR3 is CASSLGSGWNEQYF. The DNA for the CDR3 is TGTGCCAGCAGCTTAGGATCAGGGTGGAACGAGCAGTACTTC.

This clonotype was recorded at least ten times. J is TRBJ1-4 and V is TRBV6-2 or TRBV6-3; D not certain. CDR3 length equals 13 residues. V was cut by 0 bases and J by 5 bases, with 4 bases left in between. The V gene's germline CDR1 is MNHEY and CDR2 SVGEGT. The CDR3 protein is CASSYSRNEKLFF. The CDR3 DNA reads as TGTGCCAGCAGTTACTCGCGGAATGAAAAACTGTTTTTT.

Only a few counts were recorded for this clonotype. This rearrangement joins TRBV20-1 to TRBJ2-2; the match to TRBD1 covers 7 bases. CDR1 and CDR2 (germline): DFQATT, SNEGSKA (reference sequence). The CDR3 is 12 residues long. Trimming cost V 6 bases and J 7 bases; bases outside gene matches: 5. The CDR3 DNA is TGCAGTGCCCGTCCAGGGGGCGGGGAGCTGTTTTTT. Its translation: CSARPGGGELFF.

At least ten counts were recorded for this clonotype. The rearrangement uses TRBV7-2 and TRBJ1-1; D is undetermined. This CDR3 spans 14 amino acids. Germline CDR1 is SGHTA and CDR2 is FQGNSA. V lost 3 bases and J lost 1, with 9 bases in between. This CDR3 reads CASSFAGANTEAFF. The CDR3 DNA follows: TGTGCCAGCAGCTTCGCAGGAGCGAACACTGAAGCTTTCTTT.

This clonotype was counted a few times. The chain couples TRBV5-1 to TRBJ1-6; 7 positions agree with TRBD1. Germline CDR1 is SGHRS and CDR2 is YFSETQ. This CDR3 contains 16 residues. The ends lost 3 bases at V and 5 bases at J; junction bases unmatched: 8. CDR3: CASSSSSGTDNSPLHF. The CDR3 DNA follows: TGCGCCAGCAGCTCTAGTTCCGGGACAGATAATTCACCCCTCCACTTT.

This clonotype came up many times. The chain links TRBV24-1 to TRBJ1-5, with D possibly matching TRBD1 (6 bases). The V end lost 1 base, the J end lost 9 bases, and 12 bases lay between the germline ends. Germline-derived CDR1 and CDR2 are KGHDR and SFDVKD. The CDR3 loop spans 14 amino acids. CDR3 in amino acids: CATSDFGTSRPQHF. The DNA for the CDR3 is TGTGCCACCAGTGATTTCGGGACATCACGGCCCCAGCATTTT.

This clonotype showed up just a few times. V gene TRBV6-2 or TRBV6-3 combines with J gene TRBJ2-2; 8 bases fit TRBD1. This CDR3 spans 13 amino acids. Trimming cost V 6 bases and J 5 bases; bases outside gene matches: 2. Germline V gene data show CDR1 as MNHEY and CDR2 as SVGEGT. This chain's CDR3 is CASRRTGTGELFF. CDR3 coding DNA: TGTGCCAGCAGGCGGACAGGGACCGGGGAGCTGTTTTTT.